This T cell receptor beta chain emerged from a study of early T cells in non-severe SARS-CoV-2 infection. The CDR3 spans 15 residues. V was cut by 3 bases and J by 4 bases, with 15 bases left in between. The V gene's germline CDR1 is LNHDA and CDR2 SQIVND (reference sequence). Individual cDNA molecules were tagged with unique molecular identifiers, the study reported. TCRdb redid the calling of the 5' RACE reads with MiXCR, one entry per CDR3 protein. The table has about 28,000 distinct CDR3 sequences, roughly 5.4% seen once. This clonotype was sampled from an adult who was a healthcare worker with PCR-confirmed SARS-CoV-2 infection or an uninfected control (not recorded which). The sample consisted of whole blood. The V call is TRBV19, the J call TRBJ1-1; the D is unclear. The CDR3 DNA follows: TGTGCCAGTAGTATTTCCCCCCGGGCCGGCACTGAAGCTTTCTTT. The encoded protein is CASSISPRAGTEAFF. Full variable domain (rest looked up from reference TRBV19 and TRBJ1-1): DGGITQSPKYLFRKEGQNVTLSCEQNLNHDAMYWYRQDPGQGLRLIYYSQIVNDFQKGDIAEGYSVSREKKESFPLTVTSAQKNPTAFYLCASSISPRAGTEAFFGQGTRLTVV.